The rows below give T cell receptor beta chains drawn from one sample of a study of T cells of healthy individuals. TCRdb reanalysed the 5' RACE reads using MiXCR and keeps one entry per CDR3 protein. The table lists tens of thousands of distinct CDR3 sequences, 16% of them singletons, with approximately 4.7% in the top ten. These receptors came from a human donor in good health. The CDR3 runs from the conserved cysteine through the conserved F or W. D genes are given only for firm matches. Only some rows state a clone size, as once, few, many or a class for expanded clones.

cdr3_aa: CASSGRLGSMDEQFF
cdr3_nt: TGTGCCAGCAGTGGTCGACTAGGGTCAATGGATGAGCAGTTCTTC
clone_size: many
j_call: TRBJ2-1
v_call: TRBV6-4
d_call: -

cdr3_aa: CASTRTSTSYEQYF
cdr3_nt: TGTGCCAGCACCAGGACTAGCACTTCCTACGAGCAGTACTTC
clone_size: -
j_call: TRBJ2-7
v_call: TRBV6-5
d_call: TRBD2

cdr3_aa: CASSSSGNADEQFF
cdr3_nt: TGTGCCAGCAGCTCTAGCGGGAACGCAGATGAGCAGTTCTTC
clone_size: many
j_call: TRBJ2-1
v_call: TRBV5-4
d_call: TRBD2

cdr3_aa: CASSENNYYTQYF
cdr3_nt: TGTGCCAGCAGTGAAAACAACTACTATACGCAGTATTTT
clone_size: -
j_call: TRBJ2-3
v_call: TRBV2
d_call: -

cdr3_aa: CATGTSGGARSNTQYF
cdr3_nt: TGTGCCACGGGGACTAGCGGGGGGGCACGATCAAATACGCAGTATTTT
clone_size: -
j_call: TRBJ2-3
v_call: TRBV28
d_call: TRBD2

cdr3_aa: CASSLDRGIAFF
cdr3_nt: TGTGCCAGCAGCTTAGACAGGGGGATAGCTTTCTTT
clone_size: -
j_call: TRBJ1-1
v_call: TRBV7-2
d_call: TRBD1

cdr3_aa: CASSLRGAGNTIYF
cdr3_nt: TGTGCCAGCAGTTTAAGGGGTGCTGGAAACACCATATATTTT
clone_size: few
j_call: TRBJ1-3
v_call: TRBV12-3/TRBV12-4
d_call: -

cdr3_aa: CASGTSSGVGSYNEQFF
cdr3_nt: TGTGCCAGCGGAACGAGCTCAGGGGTTGGCTCCTACAATGAGCAGTTCTTC
clone_size: many
j_call: TRBJ2-1
v_call: TRBV12-3/TRBV12-4
d_call: -

cdr3_aa: CSARGLPDRAVGNEQFF
cdr3_nt: TGCAGTGCTAGAGGCCTCCCCGACAGGGCAGTGGGCAATGAGCAGTTCTTC
clone_size: few
j_call: TRBJ2-1
v_call: TRBV20-1
d_call: TRBD1

cdr3_aa: CSASGEGTDTQYF
cdr3_nt: TGCAGTGCTAGCGGGGAGGGGACAGATACGCAGTATTTT
clone_size: -
j_call: TRBJ2-3
v_call: TRBV20-1
d_call: TRBD2

cdr3_aa: CASSRSGGAANEQFF
cdr3_nt: TGTGCCAGCAGTAGGAGCGGGGGGGCCGCAAATGAGCAGTTCTTC
clone_size: many
j_call: TRBJ2-1
v_call: TRBV6-4
d_call: TRBD2

cdr3_aa: CASSLGQVDSPLHF
cdr3_nt: TGCGCCAGCAGCTTGGGACAGGTGGATTCACCCCTCCACTTT
clone_size: many
j_call: TRBJ1-6
v_call: TRBV5-1
d_call: -

cdr3_aa: CSVGAGDAGGELFF
cdr3_nt: TGCAGCGTTGGAGCGGGGGACGCCGGCGGGGAGCTGTTTTTT
clone_size: many
j_call: TRBJ2-2
v_call: TRBV29-1
d_call: TRBD2

cdr3_aa: CASSLVRVGQETQYF
cdr3_nt: TGTGCCAGCAGCTTAGTTCGGGTGGGCCAAGAGACCCAGTACTTC
clone_size: -
j_call: TRBJ2-5
v_call: TRBV7-9
d_call: -

cdr3_aa: CASSPGQGGETQYF
cdr3_nt: TGTGCCAGCAGCCCCGGACAGGGGGGAGAGACCCAGTACTTC
clone_size: few
j_call: TRBJ2-5
v_call: TRBV7-9
d_call: TRBD1

cdr3_aa: CSVEGGGQETQYF
cdr3_nt: TGCAGCGTTGAAGGGGGGGGCCAGGAGACCCAGTACTTC
clone_size: few
j_call: TRBJ2-5
v_call: TRBV29-1
d_call: -

cdr3_aa: CASRAQTGNGYTF
cdr3_nt: TGTGCCAGCAGGGCCCAGACAGGGAATGGCTACACCTTC
clone_size: -
j_call: TRBJ1-2
v_call: TRBV6-5
d_call: TRBD1

cdr3_aa: CASSLESPGQGDNEQFF
cdr3_nt: TGCGCCAGCAGCTTGGAGTCACCGGGACAGGGAGACAATGAGCAGTTCTTC
clone_size: -
j_call: TRBJ2-1
v_call: TRBV5-1
d_call: TRBD1

cdr3_aa: CASGAGGTGELFF
cdr3_nt: TGTGCCAGCGGTGCGGGGGGCACCGGGGAGCTGTTTTTT
clone_size: -
j_call: TRBJ2-2
v_call: TRBV2
d_call: TRBD2

cdr3_aa: CASLGGRGKNNQPQHF
cdr3_nt: TGTGCCAGCCTAGGGGGTAGGGGTAAGAACAATCAGCCCCAGCATTTT
clone_size: many
j_call: TRBJ1-5
v_call: TRBV28
d_call: -

cdr3_aa: CASSLGAVEQYF
cdr3_nt: TGTGCCAGCAGCTTAGGAGCGGTCGAGCAGTACTTC
clone_size: few
j_call: TRBJ2-7
v_call: TRBV7-9
d_call: -

cdr3_aa: CASSQSVGLAAYEQYF
cdr3_nt: TGTGCCAGCAGTCAAAGTGTAGGCTTAGCGGCTTACGAGCAGTACTTC
clone_size: -
j_call: TRBJ2-7
v_call: TRBV12-3/TRBV12-4
d_call: -

cdr3_aa: CASSYVASGGRETQYF
cdr3_nt: TGTGCCAGCAGTTACGTTGCTAGCGGGGGGCGAGAGACCCAGTACTTC
clone_size: many
j_call: TRBJ2-5
v_call: TRBV6-6
d_call: TRBD2

cdr3_aa: CASSLSPGGAYEQYF
cdr3_nt: TGTGCCAGCAGCTTAAGTCCGGGGGGCGCCTACGAGCAGTACTTC
clone_size: few
j_call: TRBJ2-7
v_call: TRBV7-3
d_call: -

cdr3_aa: CASSSSGGFNERFNEQFF
cdr3_nt: TGCGCCAGCAGCTCTAGCGGGGGGTTTAATGAGCGGTTTAATGAGCAGTTCTTC
clone_size: few
j_call: TRBJ2-1
v_call: TRBV5-1
d_call: TRBD2

cdr3_aa: CASSPLGSSYNEQFF
cdr3_nt: TGTGCCAGCAGCCCACTAGGGAGCTCCTACAATGAGCAGTTCTTC
clone_size: -
j_call: TRBJ2-1
v_call: TRBV12-3/TRBV12-4
d_call: -

cdr3_aa: CASSGDTYEQYF
cdr3_nt: TGTGCCAGCAGTGGAGACACCTACGAGCAGTACTTC
clone_size: -
j_call: TRBJ2-7
v_call: TRBV6-1
d_call: -

cdr3_aa: CASSAGQARHYGYTF
cdr3_nt: TGTGCCAGCAGCGCAGGACAGGCTCGACACTATGGCTACACCTTC
clone_size: many
j_call: TRBJ1-2
v_call: TRBV7-8
d_call: TRBD1

cdr3_aa: CASSQDGRWAYGYTF
cdr3_nt: TGTGCCAGCAGCCAAGATGGGAGGTGGGCCTATGGCTACACCTTC
clone_size: many
j_call: TRBJ1-2
v_call: TRBV14
d_call: -

cdr3_aa: CASSLAGFSYEQYF
cdr3_nt: TGTGCCAGCAGCTTAGCCGGGTTTTCCTACGAGCAGTACTTC
clone_size: -
j_call: TRBJ2-7
v_call: TRBV7-2
d_call: -

cdr3_aa: CASSLGSGNTIYF
cdr3_nt: TGTGCCAGCAGCTTAGGCTCTGGAAACACCATATATTTT
clone_size: many
j_call: TRBJ1-3
v_call: TRBV7-9
d_call: -

cdr3_aa: CASSQEQGTAQAFF
cdr3_nt: TGTGCCAGCAGCCAAGAACAAGGGACAGCCCAAGCTTTCTTT
clone_size: many
j_call: TRBJ1-1
v_call: TRBV4-2
d_call: TRBD1

cdr3_aa: CASSALDRVRTGELFF
cdr3_nt: TGTGCCAGTAGTGCCCTAGACAGGGTGAGGACCGGGGAGCTGTTTTTT
clone_size: many
j_call: TRBJ2-2
v_call: TRBV19
d_call: TRBD1

cdr3_aa: CASRLGTGVHGYTF
cdr3_nt: TGTGCCAGCAGACTAGGGACAGGGGTCCATGGCTACACCTTC
clone_size: many
j_call: TRBJ1-2
v_call: TRBV7-2
d_call: TRBD1

cdr3_aa: CASSSTPQGRNGHGELFF
cdr3_nt: TGCGCCAGCAGCTCCACGCCACAGGGGAGAAATGGCCACGGGGAGCTGTTTTTT
clone_size: many
j_call: TRBJ2-2
v_call: TRBV5-1
d_call: TRBD1

cdr3_aa: CASSLAGGVNYGYTF
cdr3_nt: TGCGCCAGCAGCTTGGCGGGGGGTGTTAACTATGGCTACACCTTC
clone_size: few
j_call: TRBJ1-2
v_call: TRBV5-1
d_call: -

cdr3_aa: CASSLTLGYEQYF
cdr3_nt: TGTGCCAGCAGCTTAACGCTGGGTTACGAGCAGTACTTC
clone_size: few
j_call: TRBJ2-7
v_call: TRBV7-3
d_call: -

cdr3_aa: CASMRTTGTDTQYF
cdr3_nt: TGTGCCAGCATGAGAACGACCGGCACAGATACGCAGTATTTT
clone_size: -
j_call: TRBJ2-3
v_call: TRBV12-3/TRBV12-4
d_call: -

cdr3_aa: CASSLASHGGSYNEQFF
cdr3_nt: TGTGCCAGCAGCTTAGCGTCCCATGGCGGGTCCTACAATGAGCAGTTCTTC
clone_size: -
j_call: TRBJ2-1
v_call: TRBV7-2
d_call: -

cdr3_aa: CASSGARTSRGTQYF
cdr3_nt: TGTGCCAGCAGCGGAGCCCGGACTAGCAGAGGGACCCAGTACTTC
clone_size: -
j_call: TRBJ2-5
v_call: TRBV9
d_call: TRBD2

cdr3_aa: CASSGVGFIGYTF
cdr3_nt: TGTGCCAGCAGTGGGGTAGGGTTTATTGGCTACACCTTC
clone_size: many
j_call: TRBJ1-2
v_call: TRBV2
d_call: -

cdr3_aa: CASSDSLTSQAGELFF
cdr3_nt: TGTGCCAGCAGTGACTCTTTGACATCGCAGGCCGGGGAGCTGTTTTTT
clone_size: -
j_call: TRBJ2-2
v_call: TRBV6-4
d_call: -

cdr3_aa: CAISVAGTGRANYGYTF
cdr3_nt: TGTGCCATCAGTGTGGCCGGGACAGGGCGAGCTAACTATGGCTACACCTTC
clone_size: few
j_call: TRBJ1-2
v_call: TRBV10-3
d_call: TRBD1

cdr3_aa: CAWSVQARSYGYTF
cdr3_nt: TGTGCCTGGAGTGTACAGGCCAGATCGTATGGCTACACCTTC
clone_size: many
j_call: TRBJ1-2
v_call: TRBV30
d_call: -

cdr3_aa: CASSPASEQYF
cdr3_nt: TGTGCCAGCAGCCCCGCCTCCGAGCAGTACTTC
clone_size: -
j_call: TRBJ2-7
v_call: TRBV7-9
d_call: -

cdr3_aa: CASSDGGETNTGELFF
cdr3_nt: TGTGCCAGCAGTGACGGAGGGGAGACTAACACCGGGGAGCTGTTTTTT
clone_size: -
j_call: TRBJ2-2
v_call: TRBV6-4
d_call: -

cdr3_aa: CASTSAGLETQYF
cdr3_nt: TGTGCCAGCACTTCCGCGGGGCTTGAGACCCAGTACTTC
clone_size: few
j_call: TRBJ2-5
v_call: TRBV7-9
d_call: -